This T cell receptor (beta chain) was identified in a study of T cell responses to AZD1222 COVID-19 vaccine. Broader study findings: At baseline, just six AZD1222 recipients tested seropositive. The donor cohort was predominantly white British with a female majority, and clonal diversity may have been underestimated. The study reported that nearly half of spike-specific TCRs target unmutated variant regions. Distributed over spike, vaccine-associated CD4 TCRs predominated at 160-218 and 743-854.

To note about this clone: Its antigen is as yet unknown.

Deletions cut 0 bases from V and 0 bases from J, with 11 bases between. This CDR3 is built from 16 residues. The germline CDR1 and CDR2 sequences are SGDLS and YYNGEE. The repertoire was sequenced with immunoSEQ multiplex PCR; TCRdb's copy has only in-frame clones and lacks some. The sample lists roughly 120,000 clones; 80% to 95% were seen once. Sample: peripheral blood, taken 28 days after the second dose of the MenACWY control vaccine. The TCR originated in an adult who received the MenACWY meningococcal vaccine as a control. The chain is built from TRBV9 and TRBJ2-3; D uncertain. The CDR3, as DNA: TGTGCCAGCAGCGTAGGGCACTCGACTAGCACAGATACGCAGTATTTT. This gives the protein CASSVGHSTSTDTQYF.